The clone carrying this TCR beta chain has at least ten counts. TCRdb recomputed calls from the PCR reads with MiXCR, one row per CDR3 protein. The table records roughly 320,000 distinct CDR3 sequences, around a fifth of them present only once. This specimen belongs to a study of molecular identifiers for immune sequencing clone quantification. Germline loops: CDR1 SGHDT, CDR2 YYEEEE. V was trimmed by 0 bases and J by 2 bases, leaving 5 bases between them. CDR3 size: 13 residues. Sequenced input: naive CD8+ T cells from blood, with Jurkat cell RNA spiked in. The subset is: FACS-sorted CD8+CD4-CCR7+CD45RA+ naive T cells. This TCR was recovered from a human donor in good health. Some libraries in this study had Jurkat cell RNA spiked in. V is TRBV5-6 and J is TRBJ1-1; D uncertain. The CDR3 region has the DNA TGTGCCAGCAGCTTGGAAGATAACACTGAAGCTTTCTTT. Translating gives CASSLEDNTEAFF.